The 6 T cell receptor beta chains below were found in one sample sequenced in a study of cytomegalovirus exposure and HLA in healthy donors. PCR amplification relied on 60 Vbeta primers (plus 13 Jbeta primers). Profiled with immunoSEQ multiplex PCR; TCRdb holds only in-frame clones, not every one. The sample has about 70,000 clones, around 70% seen once. Sequences were obtained from PBMCs. The origin of the receptors is a human donor in good health.

The rearrangement joins TRBV6-1 to TRBJ1-5; D gene unclear. Germline V lookup: CDR1 MNHNS, CDR2 SASEGT. V was shortened by 6 bases and J by 0 bases, with 9 bases between the two germline ends. This CDR3 spans 14 amino acids. The CDR3 protein is CASSLDGSNQPQHF. In DNA, the CDR3 is TGTGCCAGCAGCCTAGACGGTAGCAATCAGCCCCAGCATTTT.

The rearrangement joins TRBV5-1 to TRBJ2-5; 9 bases map to TRBD1. Trimming removed 6 bases from V and 3 bases from J; junction bases left unmatched: 6. CDR3 length: 14 residues. CDR1 SGHRS and CDR2 YFSETQ come from the germline V gene. This CDR3 is CASTSGQGEETQYF. CDR3 nucleotide sequence: TGCGCCAGCACCTCGGGACAGGGTGAAGAGACCCAGTACTTC.

This clone was found a few times. The chain combines TRBV5-1 with TRBJ2-5; tentative D call: TRBD2 (6 bases). The V gene lost 4 bases and the J gene lost 5 bases, with 15 bases spanning the gap. The length of the CDR3 is 14 residues. Germline V gene data show CDR1 as SGHRS and CDR2 as YFSETQ. CDR3 sequence reads: CASSLGSSVETQYF. The CDR3 nucleotides read TGCGCCAGCAGCCTGGGGTCTAGCGTGGAGACCCAGTACTTC.

CDR3 coding DNA: TGTGCCAGCAGCTCCACAGGGGTTCAAGAGACCCAGTACTTC. It is translated as CASSSTGVQETQYF. The rearrangement links TRBV7-7 to TRBJ2-5; the match to TRBD1 covers 7 bases. V was clipped by 4 bases and J by 2 bases; unmatched bases: 4. Germline loops: CDR1 SSHAT, CDR2 FNYEAQ (reference sequence). The CDR3 contains 14 residues.

As regards this clone: At the DNA level, this CDR3 is encoded by other sequences in the same sample as well. The rearrangement uses TRBV10-1 and TRBJ2-1, with 10 positions matching TRBD1. Per the germline V gene, CDR1 is WNHNN and CDR2 is SYGVQD (reference sequence). V gave up 0 bases and J gave up 10 bases; unmatched junction bases: 6. The CDR3 extends over 15 amino acids. The chain's CDR3 is CASSESRTGGDEQFF. The CDR3 bases are TGCGCCAGCAGTGAGTCGAGGACAGGGGGGGACGAGCAGTTCTTC.

V is TRBV10-1 and J is TRBJ2-7, with a possible D match to TRBD1 (5 bases). This CDR3 is built from 14 residues. Trimming removed 0 bases at V and 6 bases at J, with 12 bases between. CDR1 WNHNN and CDR2 SYGVQD come from the germline V gene (reference sequence). CDR3 DNA sequence: TGCGCCAGCAGTGAGTCAGGGGAACCTGGCGAGCAGTACTTC. Amino acids: CASSESGEPGEQYF.